One and the same sample provided the 27 T cell receptor beta chains below, sequenced in a study of cytomegalovirus exposure and HLA in healthy donors. The PCR made use of 60 Vbeta and 13 Jbeta primers. Sequencing was performed with immunoSEQ multiplex PCR; in TCRdb, only in-frame clones are kept and a portion is missing. The table lists about 130,000 clones, roughly 70% of them singletons. The sequenced material came from PBMCs. All receptors come from a young man in good health and CMV-seronegative.

V and J are TRBV9 and TRBJ1-1; the D is unclear. Germline lookup yields CDR1 SGDLS and CDR2 YYNGEE. V lost 3 bases and J lost 6, with 15 bases in between. The CDR3 has 14 amino acids. The CDR3 here is CASSANSGGPEAFF. The DNA of the CDR3 is TGTGCCAGCAGCGCCAATTCTGGAGGCCCTGAAGCTTTCTTT.

The J gene is TRBJ2-1, the V gene TRBV5-1; 9 bases align to TRBD2. This CDR3 contains 16 residues. Germline assignment: CDR1 SGHRS and CDR2 YFSETQ. With V trimmed by 1 base and J by 10 bases, 12 bases remained unmatched. In nucleotides, the CDR3 is TGCGCCAGCAGCTTGATCGCTAGCGGGACCAGGGGGGAGCAGTTCTTC. Translating it yields CASSLIASGTRGEQFF.

CDR3 DNA: TGTGCCACCAGCGTTCGGGTTCCCTACGAGCAGTACTTC. Its translation is CATSVRVPYEQYF. The J gene is TRBJ2-7, the V gene TRBV15; D not certain. The V end was cut by 5 bases, the J end by 2 bases, with 10 bases between. The CDR3 length is 13 residues. The germline gives CDR1 LNHNV, CDR2 YYDKDF (reference sequence).

To note about this clone: One end of the junction varies from germline; a read error may be responsible. V usage is TRBV5-1 and J usage is TRBJ2-6; weak D call: TRBD1 (6 bases). The length of the CDR3 is 14 residues. Germline V gene data show CDR1 as SGHRS and CDR2 as YFSETQ. The CDR3 is CASSSGAGANGLTF. In DNA form, the CDR3 reads TGCGCCAGCAGCTCAGGGGCTGGGGCCAACGGCCTGACTTTC.

This chain links TRBV6-1 with TRBJ2-7; D gene ambiguous. This CDR3 has 15 amino acids. CDR1 MNHNS and CDR2 SASEGT come from the germline V gene. Trimming took 3 bases from V and 0 from J, leaving 12 bases between them. The CDR3 DNA sequence: TGTGCCAGCAGTGAGTGGGCTACCAGCTCCTACGAGCAGTACTTC. As protein: CASSEWATSSYEQYF.

This rearrangement joins TRBV4-1 to TRBJ2-7, with 12 nucleotides matching TRBD2. Trimming removed 4 bases from V and 1 base from J; junction bases left unmatched: 11. The CDR3 has 18 amino acids. The V gene's germline CDR1 is MGHRA and CDR2 YSYEKL. CDR3 loop: CASSRETPLAGGSYEQYF. As DNA, the CDR3 is TGCGCCAGCAGCCGCGAGACTCCGCTAGCGGGAGGGTCCTACGAGCAGTACTTC.

This clone appeared a few times. The rearrangement links TRBV7-2 to TRBJ1-5; D unclear. In germline, CDR1 is SGHTA, CDR2 FQGNSA. V was clipped by 1 base and J by 4 bases, with 5 bases between them. This CDR3 is 13 amino acids long. This chain's CDR3 is CASSLEQNQPQHF. DNA of the CDR3: TGTGCCAGCAGCTTAGAACAGAATCAGCCCCAGCATTTT.

V usage is TRBV5-1 and J usage is TRBJ2-5, with D maybe TRBD1 (6 bases). The assigned J gene may be wrong: the sequence end matches TRBJ2-7 better. CDR3 length: 14 amino acids. The germline V gene has CDR1 SGHRS and CDR2 YFSETQ. This CDR3 is CASSLDGQNYEQYF. The CDR3 DNA is TGCGCCAGCAGCTTGGACGGACAGAACTACGAGCAGTACTTC.

The V gene is TRBV4-2, the J gene TRBJ1-1; no firm D call. V was shortened by 0 bases and J by 0 bases, with 8 bases between the two germline ends. The CDR3 sequence is 15 residues long. Germline V gives CDR1 LGHNA, CDR2 YNFKEQ. The CDR3 DNA reads as TGTGCCAGCAGCCAAGAGGCCTCTGTGAACACTGAAGCTTTCTTT. Its protein is CASSQEASVNTEAFF.

In its sample, this clone was seen a few times. V usage is TRBV7-8 and J usage is TRBJ2-5, with a tentative D call TRBD1 (7 bases). The CDR3 is 13 residues long. Germline CDR1 reads SGHVS; CDR2 reads FQNEAQ. Trimming cost V 4 bases and J 5 bases, with 11 bases left between them. The CDR3 loop reads CASSSTGRETQYF. The CDR3 nucleotides are TGTGCCAGCAGCTCGACAGGGAGGGAGACCCAGTACTTC.

The CDR3 sequence is CASSQVGLGQQDNEQFF. The CDR3 bases are TGCGCCAGCAGCCAAGTAGGCCTGGGACAGCAGGACAATGAGCAGTTCTTC. The chain employs TRBV4-1 and TRBJ2-1; 7 bases match TRBD1. This CDR3 spans 17 amino acids. Germline CDR1 and CDR2: MGHRA and YSYEKL. With 1 base clipped from V and 5 bases from J, the junction kept 11 bases outside the gene matches.

The V call is TRBV2, the J call TRBJ1-1; 7 bases are a match to TRBD1. Germline CDR1 reads SNHLY; CDR2 reads FYNNEI. The CDR3 is 14 amino acids. V was pared by 4 bases and J by 11 bases, with 13 bases of the junction left unmatched. CDR3 region: CASSGGQSLKEAFF. CDR3 DNA sequence: TGTGCCAGCAGTGGGGGACAGAGTTTAAAGGAGGCTTTCTTT. The complete variable domain, with remaining parts taken from reference TRBV2 and TRBJ1-1, reads EPEVTQTPSHQVTQMGQEVILRCVPISNHLYFYWYRQILGQKVEFLVSFYNNEISEKSEIFDDQFSVERPDGSNFTLKIRSTKLEDSAMYFCASSGGQSLKEAFFGQGTRLTVV.

This chain joins TRBV2 and TRBJ2-3; tentatively, D is TRBD2 (6 bases). This CDR3 has 14 amino acids. Germline V CDR1 and CDR2: SNHLY, FYNNEI. The V end lost 8 bases, the J end lost 2 bases, and 14 bases lay between the germline ends. The CDR3 DNA follows: TGTGCCAGCTTGGTAGCGGAGATCACAGATACGCAGTATTTT. This gives the protein CASLVAEITDTQYF.

This clone was recorded a few times. V and J are TRBV9 and TRBJ2-2; 8 nucleotides agree with TRBD2. The length of the CDR3 is 17 residues. V dropped 0 bases and J dropped 6; count of bases not matched to a gene: 10. From germline, CDR1 is SGDLS and CDR2 YYNGEE. CDR3 loop: CASSVASGGPGAGELFF. The CDR3 DNA reads TGTGCCAGCAGCGTAGCCAGCGGGGGCCCCGGGGCCGGGGAGCTGTTTTTT.

This clone was seen only a few times. The chain recombines TRBV6-1 with TRBJ2-7; tentatively, D is TRBD1 (5 bases). CDR3 size: 13 residues. Trimming took off 4 bases at V and 7 bases at J, with 14 bases between the two ends. CDR1 is MNHNS and CDR2 is SASEGT in the germline V gene. Written as DNA, the CDR3 is TGTGCCAGCAGTGGGGTCAGGGTCTCGGAGCAGTACTTC. Its translation is CASSGVRVSEQYF.

The chain has TRBV28 and TRBJ2-7; possible D gene TRBD1, 6 bases. The germline V gene has CDR1 MDHEN and CDR2 SYDVKM. The CDR3 is 13 amino acids. V lost 6 bases, J lost 3 bases, and 12 bases lay in between. This CDR3 reads CASSPTGLYEQYF. The CDR3 bases are TGTGCCAGCAGCCCGACAGGACTCTACGAGCAGTACTTC. Drawing the rest from reference TRBV28 and TRBJ2-7, the complete variable domain is DVKVTQSSRYLVKRTGEKVFLECVQDMDHENMFWYRQDPGLGLRLIYFSYDVKMKEKGDIPEGYSVSREKKERFSLILESASTNQTSMYLCASSPTGLYEQYFGPGTRLTVT.

The chain links TRBV9 to TRBJ2-5, with no clear D. This CDR3 is 11 amino acids long. Deletions cut 3 bases from V and 5 bases from J, with 5 bases between. Germline values: CDR1 SGDLS, CDR2 YYNGEE. CDR3 residues: CASSAEETQYF. The DNA of the CDR3 is TGTGCCAGCAGCGCCGAGGAGACCCAGTACTTC. The whole variable domain, remainder taken from reference TRBV9 and TRBJ2-5, is DSGVTQTPKHLITATGQRVTLRCSPRSGDLSVYWYQQSLDQGLQFLIQYYNGEERAKGNILERFSAQQFPDLHSELNLSSLELGDSALYFCASSAEETQYFGPGTRLLVL.

The gene calls are TRBV5-1 and TRBJ1-1, with 8 bases aligning to TRBD1. The CDR3 has 14 residues. The germline CDR1 and CDR2 sequences are SGHRS and YFSETQ. Germline trimming cut 4 bases from V and 1 base from J; bases unmatched to any gene: 3. The CDR3 protein is CASSTGQGNTEAFF. The CDR3, as DNA: TGCGCCAGCAGCACCGGACAGGGGAACACTGAAGCTTTCTTT.

The chain links TRBV4-1 to TRBJ2-2; 7 nucleotides align to TRBD1. The CDR3 contains 15 residues. J gave up 2 bases and V 4 bases, and 4 bases lay outside the gene matches. In germline, CDR1 is MGHRA, CDR2 YSYEKL. This CDR3 is CASSPQGSNTGELFF. The CDR3 nucleotides are TGCGCCAGCAGCCCACAGGGGTCAAACACCGGGGAGCTGTTTTTT.

V and J are TRBV2 and TRBJ1-3; no clear D. This CDR3 has 15 amino acids. Per germline, CDR1 SNHLY and CDR2 FYNNEI. Deletions cut 1 base from V and 4 bases from J, with 11 bases between. The CDR3 loop reads CASSEVGGWGNTIYF. The CDR3 coding sequence is TGTGCCAGCAGTGAAGTAGGAGGTTGGGGAAACACCATATATTTT. The full variable domain, its missing parts supplied by reference TRBV2 and TRBJ1-3, is EPEVTQTPSHQVTQMGQEVILRCVPISNHLYFYWYRQILGQKVEFLVSFYNNEISEKSEIFDDQFSVERPDGSNFTLKIRSTKLEDSAMYFCASSEVGGWGNTIYFGEGSWLTVV.

This chain uses TRBV29-1 with TRBJ2-1; the match to TRBD2 covers 12 bases. CDR1 is SQVTM and CDR2 is ANQGSEA in the germline V gene. The length of the CDR3 is 16 residues. V gave up 5 bases and J gave up 5 bases; unmatched junction bases: 10. In DNA, the CDR3 is TGCAGCGTTTCCCTAGCGGGAGGGTCTGGCCACAATGAGCAGTTCTTC. It is translated as CSVSLAGGSGHNEQFF.

The V and J genes are TRBV27 and TRBJ2-6; possibly TRBD1 for D (5 bases). V lost 11 bases, J lost 2 bases, and 13 bases lay in between. The germline V gene has CDR1 MNHEY and CDR2 SMNVEV (reference sequence). This CDR3 comprises 14 residues. CDR3 DNA sequence: TGTGCCGGGGTCAGGGTGACTGGGGCCAACGTCCTGACTTTC. Amino acid sequence: CAGVRVTGANVLTF.

The chain links TRBV4-1 to TRBJ1-1, with 7 bases that match TRBD1. J lost 4 bases, V lost 3 bases, and 8 bases had no gene match. The CDR3 contains 15 residues. The germline CDR1 and CDR2 sequences are MGHRA and YSYEKL. CDR3 sequence reads: CASSQGHRGGTEAFF. CDR3 sequence (DNA): TGCGCCAGCAGCCAGGGCCACAGGGGAGGCACTGAAGCTTTCTTT.

The chain is built from TRBV11-2 and TRBJ2-3; D unresolved. Germline V gives CDR1 SGHAT, CDR2 FQNNGV. The CDR3 totals 13 residues. Trimming pared 4 bases from V and 10 bases from J, leaving 15 bases between. The DNA for the CDR3 is TGTGCCAGCAGCTCACCTAGGTCCGATCCGCAGTATTTT. Its translation: CASSSPRSDPQYF.

This clone was seen a single time. The chain has TRBV7-2 and TRBJ2-2; the match to TRBD2 covers 10 bases. This CDR3 has 16 amino acids. Trimming cost V 5 bases and J 7 bases; bases outside gene matches: 10. CDR1 is SGHTA and CDR2 is FQGNSA in the germline V gene. The CDR3 loop is CASSPLPLAGVGELFF. The CDR3 DNA reads as TGTGCCAGCAGCCCCCTCCCGCTAGCGGGGGTCGGGGAGCTGTTTTTT.

In this sample, this clone turned up a few times. V and J are TRBV7-8 and TRBJ2-1; possibly TRBD2 for D (5 bases). This CDR3 comprises 15 residues. V shed 2 bases and J shed 3 bases, with 11 bases lying between them. CDR1 is SGHVS and CDR2 is FQNEAQ in the germline V gene. CDR3 nucleotides: TGTGCCAGCAGCTTATCCCCTACTAGCTACAATGAGCAGTTCTTC. Its translation: CASSLSPTSYNEQFF.

This clone occurred once. V usage is TRBV7-2 and J usage is TRBJ2-7; TRBD1 is a possible D gene (6 bases). Trimming cost V 5 bases and J 3 bases, with 14 bases left between them. Germline-derived CDR1 and CDR2 are SGHTA and FQGNSA. The CDR3 runs to 14 residues. DNA for the CDR3: TGTGCCAGCAGCCCCTCCCAGGGGTTCTACGAGCAGTACTTC. Its protein is CASSPSQGFYEQYF.